This T cell receptor beta chain originates from a study of shared clonotypes between healthy human individuals. Sequenced by immunoSEQ multiplex PCR; TCRdb stores in-frame clones only, minus some. The table includes 750,000 to 1,000,000 clones, 80% to 95% detected once. Study results and caveats: Rarefaction curves obtained for sorted subsets showed sequencing incomplete despite large depth. Estimated richness values were generally larger in naive subsets than in memory subsets. About 4.5% of naive CD4 clonotypes were common to several donors. The researchers took only blood, and tissue repertoires probably look different.

Positively selected for CCR7, the CD45RO-negative cells used as naive CD8 cells excluded terminally differentiated effector memory CD45RA+ cells. Comments on this clone: As yet, its antigen is unknown.

The germline V gene has CDR1 SGHAT and CDR2 FQNNGV. The CDR3 runs to 12 residues. Trimming stripped 5 bases from V and 10 bases from J, with 12 bases between. The clonotype originates from a man under 40 in good health. J is TRBJ2-1 and V is TRBV11-2, with D possibly matching TRBD2 (5 bases). Sequenced input: naive CD8+ T cells sorted from blood. This CDR3 is CASSQDSSEQFF. DNA of the CDR3: TGTGCCAGCAGCCAGGACTCGTCCGAGCAGTTCTTC. The whole variable domain, remainder taken from reference TRBV11-2 and TRBJ2-1, is EAGVAQSPRYKIIEKRQSVAFWCNPISGHATLYWYQQILGQGPKLLIQFQNNGVVDDSQLPKDRFSAERLKGVDSTLKIQPAKLEDSAVYLCASSQDSSEQFFGPGTRLTVL.